The 5 T cell receptor beta chains below were found in one sample sequenced in a study of T cells after yellow fever vaccination. TCRdb re-called the 5' RACE reads with MiXCR, one entry per CDR3 protein. The sample consists of 300,000 to 400,000 distinct CDR3 sequences, approximately 3.9% of them appearing once. The source material was PBMCs, sampled 5 days after the yellow fever booster vaccination. These receptors were collected from a man in his late teens or twenties who received the YFV17D yellow fever vaccine.

This clonotype came up many times. This chain links TRBV5-1 with TRBJ1-4, with TRBD1 matching over 7 bases. Germline V CDR1 and CDR2: SGHRS, YFSETQ. The V segment lost 5 bases and the J segment 0 bases; nucleotides outside the gene matches: 4. The CDR3 is made up of 15 amino acids. The CDR3 nucleotides read TGCGCCAGCAGTAGACAGGGCGCAACTAATGAAAAACTGTTTTTT. Translated, it gives CASSRQGATNEKLFF.

This clonotype was counted between two and nine times. The chain uses TRBV7-3 and TRBJ2-1, with D unresolved. Germline assignment: CDR1 SGHTA and CDR2 FQGTGA. This CDR3 spans 13 amino acids. V was clipped by 5 bases and J by 6 bases, with 11 bases between them. This CDR3 is CASSPGSFNEQFF. Written as DNA, the CDR3 is TGTGCCAGCAGCCCTGGGTCGTTCAATGAGCAGTTCTTC.

Ten or more counts support this clonotype. The chain carries TRBV7-9 and TRBJ1-6, with D unclear. The CDR3 has 12 amino acids. The germline V gene has CDR1 SEHNR and CDR2 FQNEAQ (reference sequence). V was trimmed by 6 bases and J by 13 bases, leaving 13 bases between them. This CDR3 reads CASSSNLRPLHF. The CDR3 DNA sequence: TGTGCCAGCAGTAGTAATCTCCGGCCCCTCCACTTT.

This rearrangement joins TRBV7-2 to TRBJ2-5; perhaps TRBD2 as D (6 bases). The CDR3 has 16 amino acids. In germline, CDR1 is SGHTA, CDR2 FQGNSA. The germline V and J ends were trimmed by 6 bases and 1 base, with 18 bases remaining between them. This CDR3 reads CASRIISGTPQETQYF. The CDR3 DNA is TGTGCCAGCAGGATCATTAGCGGTACCCCCCAAGAGACCCAGTACTTC.

This clonotype was counted a few times. The V call is TRBV11-2, the J call TRBJ1-6; D remains ambiguous. Trimming removed 5 bases from V and 8 bases from J, with 13 bases in between. Germline-derived CDR1 and CDR2 are SGHAT and FQNNGV. The CDR3 is 14 amino acids. The CDR3 sequence: CASSPNIGDSPLHF. The CDR3 nucleotides are TGTGCCAGCAGCCCAAACATTGGTGATTCACCCCTCCACTTT.